Listed here are 25 T cell receptor beta chains from one sample, sequenced in a study of blood T cell repertoires in COVID-19. Here immunoSEQ multiplex PCR was the method, and the copy in TCRdb shows in-frame clones only, minus some. The data contain some 65,000 clones, over 75% of them singletons. The sequenced sample consisted of peripheral blood. These receptor sequences come from a human donor in a cohort sampled during active COVID-19.

The J gene is TRBJ1-2, the V gene TRBV5-8; possibly TRBD1 for D (5 bases). CDR1 SGHTS and CDR2 YDEGEE come from the germline V gene. The V end lost 4 bases, the J end lost 5 bases, and 12 bases lay between the germline ends. The length of the CDR3 is 13 residues. CDR3 sequence: CASSTAGPYGYTF. CDR3 sequence (DNA): TGTGCCAGCAGCACCGCAGGGCCTTATGGCTACACCTTC.

Concerning this clone itself: The same CDR3 is also encoded by other DNA sequences in this sample. J is TRBJ2-7 and V is TRBV5-1; TRBD2 matches 12 bases. After removal of 3 bases from V and 2 bases from J, the junction contained 3 bases not matched to a gene. This CDR3 is 15 amino acids long. Looked up from germline, CDR1 is SGHRS and CDR2 is YFSETQ. This chain's CDR3 is CASSSWTSGTYEQYF. CDR3 coding DNA: TGCGCCAGCAGCTCCTGGACTAGCGGGACCTACGAGCAGTACTTC.

V gene TRBV27 combines with J gene TRBJ2-7, with D possibly matching TRBD1 (6 bases). CDR3 size: 18 residues. V was pared by 6 bases and J by 0 bases, with 24 bases between. Germline-derived CDR1 and CDR2 are MNHEY and SMNVEV (reference sequence). The CDR3, as DNA: TGTGCCAGCAGGCCGGACCCCCTTCACAGGGCCCTCTCCTACGAGCAGTACTTC. Encoded protein: CASRPDPLHRALSYEQYF.

CDR3 protein: CASSHGGGDQETQYF. CDR3 DNA sequence: TGTGCCAGCAGCCACGGTGGCGGGGACCAAGAGACCCAGTACTTC. The rearrangement links TRBV5-4 to TRBJ2-5, with D possibly matching TRBD2 (6 bases). Trimming left V 4 bases short and J 0 bases short, with 13 bases between. This CDR3 has 15 residues. Per the germline V gene, CDR1 is SGHNT and CDR2 is YYREEE (reference sequence).

The chain is built from TRBV29-1 and TRBJ2-1; 7 bases fit TRBD2. Germline trimming cut 6 bases from V and 0 bases from J; bases unmatched to any gene: 5. CDR1 is SQVTM, CDR2 ANQGSEA, per germline. This CDR3 is 14 amino acids long. CDR3 bases: TGCAGCGTGACTAGCTCTAGCTCCTACAATGAGCAGTTCTTC. The encoded protein is CSVTSSSSYNEQFF.

V and J are TRBV4-1 and TRBJ1-3; no clear D gene. CDR1 MGHRA and CDR2 YSYEKL come from the germline V gene. Trimming left V 0 bases short and J 7 bases short, with 13 bases between. This CDR3 has 15 amino acids. The CDR3 nucleotides are TGCGCCAGCAGCCAAGAAGGCGGGGTGGTTAACACCATATATTTT. Translation gives CASSQEGGVVNTIYF.

V gene TRBV7-2 combines with J gene TRBJ2-7, with D perhaps TRBD1 (6 bases). CDR3 length: 13 amino acids. Trimming took 5 bases from V and 6 from J, leaving 14 bases between them. Germline CDR1 and CDR2: SGHTA and FQGNSA. In DNA form, the CDR3 reads TGTGCCAGCAGCCCCAGGGGAGTATCCGAGCAGTACTTC. Its protein is CASSPRGVSEQYF.

This rearrangement joins TRBV7-8 to TRBJ2-2; 9 bases line up with TRBD2. The CDR3 loop spans 17 amino acids. Germline CDR1 and CDR2: SGHVS and FQNEAQ. Unmatched junction bases numbered 7, after V lost 3 bases and J lost 2 bases. This CDR3 reads CASSLARLAANTGELFF. As DNA, the CDR3 is TGTGCCAGCAGCTTGGCCCGACTAGCGGCCAACACCGGGGAGCTGTTTTTT.

V gene TRBV27 combines with J gene TRBJ2-7, with D maybe TRBD2 (6 bases). Per the germline V gene, CDR1 is MNHEY and CDR2 is SMNVEV (reference sequence). V lost 5 bases and J 0 bases, leaving 11 bases between the germline ends. The CDR3 has 14 residues. CDR3 DNA: TGTGCCAGCAGTCCCCGGCGGGGCTCCTACGAGCAGTACTTC. Translated: CASSPRRGSYEQYF.

This clone showed up just a few times. This rearrangement joins TRBV19 to TRBJ2-1, with a tentative D call TRBD1 (6 bases). The CDR3 has 12 amino acids. V shed 8 bases and J shed 10 bases, with 15 bases lying between them. CDR1 is LNHDA and CDR2 is SQIVND in the germline V gene (reference sequence). DNA of the CDR3: TGTGCCAGTGGAGATAGGGGGTGGGAGCAGTTCTTC. This sequence encodes CASGDRGWEQFF.

The chain recombines TRBV20-1 with TRBJ2-7; D possibly corresponds to TRBD1 (5 bases). With 3 bases removed from V and 3 bases from J, the gap between germline ends came to 12 bases. The CDR3 loop spans 13 amino acids. The germline V gene has CDR1 DFQATT and CDR2 SNEGSKA (reference sequence). The CDR3: CSASGDSYYEQYF. CDR3 nucleotide sequence: TGCAGTGCTAGTGGCGACAGCTACTACGAGCAGTACTTC.

J is TRBJ2-3 and V is TRBV6-2 or TRBV6-3; 10 bases are a match to TRBD1. J lost 10 bases, V lost 4 bases, and 5 bases had no gene match. The CDR3 runs to 13 residues. Germline assignment: CDR1 MNHEY and CDR2 SVGEGT. The CDR3, as DNA: TGTGCCAGCAGTTCCCTCGGACAGGGGGCGCAGTATTTT. Protein: CASSSLGQGAQYF.

J is TRBJ2-2 and V is TRBV18; D remains ambiguous. Trimming removed 2 bases from V and 3 bases from J, with 10 bases in between. The CDR3 has 15 residues. Germline values: CDR1 KGHSH, CDR2 LQKENI. The CDR3 DNA is TGTGCCAGCTCACCAGTTCTAGTTCACACCGGGGAGCTGTTTTTT. This codes for CASSPVLVHTGELFF.

V gene TRBV11-3 combines with J gene TRBJ2-1, with D possibly matching TRBD2 (5 bases). Germline V lookup: CDR1 SGHNT, CDR2 YENEEA. V dropped 1 base and J dropped 6 bases, with 16 bases sitting between them. The CDR3 sequence is 16 residues long. CDR3 loop: CASSLGGWGGGNEQFF. The CDR3 DNA follows: TGTGCCAGCAGCTTAGGCGGGTGGGGTGGCGGCAATGAGCAGTTCTTC.

The gene calls are TRBV19 and TRBJ2-6; 10 bases line up with TRBD2. This CDR3 has 19 amino acids. The V gene end was trimmed by 6 bases and the J gene end by 4 bases; junction bases not matched to a gene: 15. Germline V lookup: CDR1 LNHDA, CDR2 SQIVND (reference sequence). The CDR3 protein is CASSPRTSGYQGGANVLTF. CDR3 DNA: TGTGCCAGTAGCCCTCGGACTAGCGGCTACCAGGGGGGGGCCAACGTCCTGACTTTC.

The chain recombines TRBV9 with TRBJ2-7, with TRBD1 matching over 7 bases. The CDR3 extends over 14 amino acids. V lost 3 bases to trimming and J lost 4 bases; unmatched junction nucleotides: 7. In germline, CDR1 is SGDLS, CDR2 YYNGEE. Written as DNA, the CDR3 is TGTGCCAGCAGCGGGGCAGGGGGTTCTTACGAGCAGTACTTC. It is translated as CASSGAGGSYEQYF.

The chain joins TRBV27 to TRBJ2-3, with 9 bases that match TRBD2. V shed 6 bases, J shed 4 bases, and the junction held 8 bases outside the gene matches. Per the germline V gene, CDR1 is MNHEY and CDR2 is SMNVEV (reference sequence). This CDR3 is built from 15 residues. CDR3 bases: TGTGCCAGCAGAACTTCGGGACTAGCCGCAGATACGCAGTATTTT. Translated, it gives CASRTSGLAADTQYF.

V gene TRBV19 combines with J gene TRBJ2-7; D may be TRBD1 (5 bases). Germline CDR1 is LNHDA and CDR2 is SQIVND (reference sequence). The CDR3 loop spans 14 amino acids. Trimming took off 5 bases at V and 0 bases at J, with 11 bases between the two ends. DNA for the CDR3: TGTGCCAGTAGTCCGGACACAAGCTCCTACGAGCAGTACTTC. It encodes CASSPDTSSYEQYF.

The V and J genes are TRBV6-2 or TRBV6-3 and TRBJ2-1; 10 nucleotides agree with TRBD2. V was clipped by 2 bases and J by 5 bases; unmatched bases: 9. The germline V gene encodes CDR1 MNHEY and CDR2 SVGEGT. This CDR3 contains 17 residues. The CDR3 sequence is CASSYPLTSGIDNEQFF. CDR3 nucleotide sequence: TGTGCCAGCAGTTACCCGCTAACTAGCGGGATTGACAATGAGCAGTTCTTC.

The rearrangement joins TRBV19 to TRBJ1-2, with 9 nucleotides matching TRBD1. This CDR3 contains 15 residues. V shed 5 bases, J shed 5 bases, and the junction held 9 bases outside the gene matches. From germline, CDR1 is LNHDA and CDR2 SQIVND (reference sequence). The CDR3 reads CASSSTGGARYGYTF. The CDR3 DNA reads TGTGCCAGTAGTTCAACAGGGGGCGCGCGATATGGCTACACCTTC.

The chain links TRBV27 to TRBJ2-7; 9 bases align to TRBD1. Trimming removed 4 bases from V and 4 bases from J; junction bases left unmatched: 11. Germline V gene data show CDR1 as MNHEY and CDR2 as SMNVEV (reference sequence). The CDR3 is 16 residues long. The CDR3 reads CASSSKRQGVGYEQYF. The DNA for the CDR3 is TGTGCCAGCAGTTCGAAAAGACAGGGGGTGGGGTACGAGCAGTACTTC.

J is TRBJ1-1 and V is TRBV15, with unresolved D. There are 14 residues in the CDR3. Germline V gene data show CDR1 as LNHNV and CDR2 as YYDKDF (reference sequence). V was shortened by 4 bases and J by 4 bases, with 13 bases between the two germline ends. Here the CDR3 DNA reads TGTGCCACCAGCAAATCCTTAAGTAGCACTGAAGCTTTCTTT. As protein: CATSKSLSSTEAFF.

The V call is TRBV19, the J call TRBJ1-3; D unresolved. Trimming pared 5 bases from V and 0 bases from J, leaving 17 bases between. Germline V CDR1 and CDR2: LNHDA, SQIVND (reference sequence). The CDR3 loop spans 17 amino acids. As DNA, the CDR3 is TGTGCCAGTAGTCGTTTCGGGAAAGCGAACTCTGGAAACACCATATATTTT. It is translated as CASSRFGKANSGNTIYF. The full variable domain, rest sourced from reference TRBV19 and TRBJ1-3, is DGGITQSPKYLFRKEGQNVTLSCEQNLNHDAMYWYRQDPGQGLRLIYYSQIVNDFQKGDIAEGYSVSREKKESFPLTVTSAQKNPTAFYLCASSRFGKANSGNTIYFGEGSWLTVV.

This clone was counted a few times. The chain combines TRBV7-2 with TRBJ2-7; TRBD2 matches at 8 bases. The trim removed 5 bases at V and 2 bases at J, leaving 17 bases unmatched. This CDR3 contains 18 residues. Germline lookup yields CDR1 SGHTA and CDR2 FQGNSA. The CDR3 reads CASSLSLVAGKGAYEQYF. The CDR3 bases are TGTGCCAGCAGCCTTTCATTGGTAGCGGGAAAGGGAGCCTACGAGCAGTACTTC.

The chain employs TRBV9 and TRBJ2-1, with D possibly matching TRBD2 (6 bases). The CDR3 is 13 amino acids. The germline gives CDR1 SGDLS, CDR2 YYNGEE. V shed 1 base and J shed 12 bases, with 14 bases lying between them. CDR3 residues: CASSVFDGRGQFF. CDR3 bases: TGTGCCAGCAGCGTATTTGACGGGAGAGGGCAGTTCTTC. Supplemented by reference TRBV9 and TRBJ2-1, the full variable domain reads DSGVTQTPKHLITATGQRVTLRCSPRSGDLSVYWYQQSLDQGLQFLIQYYNGEERAKGNILERFSAQQFPDLHSELNLSSLELGDSALYFCASSVFDGRGQFFGPGTRLTVL.